A single sample gave rise to the 9 T cell receptor beta chains below, sequenced in a study of regulatory T cells in long-lasting Graves disease. Arm-PCR of CDR3 regions with iRepertoire HTBI primers generated TCR beta libraries. TCRdb re-analysed the multiplex PCR reads in MiXCR, keeping a single row per CDR3 protein. The sample lists around 400,000 distinct CDR3 sequences; roughly 20% were seen once. The time point was: persistent/refractory GD, antithyroid drugs over 5 years with positive TRAb. Following extraction of RNA from PBMCs, that RNA was used to make the TCR library. This specimen consisted of peripheral blood mononuclear cells (PBMCs), obtained when the disease was refractory, from a patient treated with antithyroid drugs. These receptors all stem from a woman aged 40-49 years with Graves disease.

This clonotype was counted many times. Germline is not matched at one junction end, which may reflect a read error. This chain joins TRBV29-1 and TRBJ2-7; TRBD2 matches at 9 bases. The length of the CDR3 is 16 residues. Looked up from germline, CDR1 is SQVTM and CDR2 is ANQGSEA. The CDR3 nucleotides are TGCAGCGCCAAAAGGGGACTAGCCACCCTCTCCGACGAGCAGTACTTC. Protein product: CSAKRGLATLSDEQYF.

About this clonotype itself: The conserved phenylalanine or tryptophan is not found at the CDR3 terminus, so this likely reflects a read error. The chain joins TRBV9 to TRBJ2-7; D perhaps matches TRBD2 (8 bases). V shed 3 bases and J shed 2 bases, with 18 bases lying between them. Germline CDR1 reads SGDLS; CDR2 reads YYNGEE. The CDR3 runs to 16 residues. The CDR3 region is CASSAGGGTDAYEQYS. The DNA of the CDR3 is TGTGCCAGCAGCGCGGGGGGGGGGACAGACGCCTACGAGCAGTACTCC.

This clonotype appeared a few times. J is TRBJ1-5 and V is TRBV20-1; unclear D gene. This CDR3 has 16 amino acids. The V gene lost 7 bases and the J gene lost 0 bases, with 19 bases spanning the gap. The germline V gene encodes CDR1 DFQATT and CDR2 SNEGSKA (reference sequence). Here the CDR3 reads CSVPRNFGYSNQPQHF. The CDR3 bases are TGCAGTGTTCCACGTAATTTCGGCTATAGCAATCAGCCCCAGCATTTT.

This clonotype occurred a few times. For the CDR3, the DNA is TGTGCCAGCAGCCTCCGGACTAGCGCGAACACCGGGGAGCTGTTTTTT. Its protein is CASSLRTSANTGELFF. This sequence joins TRBV2 and TRBJ2-2, with TRBD2 matching over 9 bases. This CDR3 is 16 amino acids long. The V gene's germline CDR1 is SNHLY and CDR2 FYNNEI. The trim removed 6 bases at V and 0 bases at J, leaving 5 bases unmatched.

This clonotype showed up many times. V is TRBV28 and J is TRBJ1-6, with a weak D call TRBD1 (6 bases). V was clipped by 2 bases and J by 7 bases, with 6 bases between them. CDR3 length equals 13 residues. Germline CDR1 reads MDHEN; CDR2 reads SYDVKM. The CDR3 protein is CASSLTGNSPLHF. CDR3 coding DNA: TGTGCCAGCAGTTTAACAGGGAATTCACCCCTCCACTTT. Full variable domain (outside the CDR3, taken from reference TRBV28 and TRBJ1-6): DVKVTQSSRYLVKRTGEKVFLECVQDMDHENMFWYRQDPGLGLRLIYFSYDVKMKEKGDIPEGYSVSREKKERFSLILESASTNQTSMYLCASSLTGNSPLHFGNGTRLTVT.

This clonotype was observed at least ten times. V usage is TRBV29-1 and J usage is TRBJ2-5; TRBD2 might be the D (5 bases). Germline V gene lookup returns CDR1 SQVTM and CDR2 ANQGSEA. This CDR3 is 13 amino acids long. Trimming removed 1 base at V and 9 bases at J, with 15 bases between. The chain's CDR3 is CSVEGGLPEAQYF. The DNA for the CDR3 is TGCAGCGTTGAAGGAGGCCTGCCGGAGGCCCAGTACTTC.

Many counts were recorded for this clonotype. The CDR3 DNA sequence: TGTGCCAGCAGTTTACAACCGTTCTCCTACGAGCAGTACTTC. Translating gives CASSLQPFSYEQYF. The V gene is TRBV28, the J gene TRBJ2-7; D is ambiguous. The CDR3 runs 14 residues. V was clipped by 2 bases and J by 0 bases, with 8 bases between them. Per the germline V gene, CDR1 is MDHEN and CDR2 is SYDVKM.

At least ten counts were recorded for this clonotype. The chain couples TRBV6-2 or TRBV6-3 to TRBJ2-5; the D gene is possibly TRBD1 (6 bases). CDR3 size: 13 residues. The ends were cut back, 3 bases at V and 5 bases at J, with 10 bases in the middle. CDR1 is MNHEY and CDR2 is SVGEGT in the germline V gene. Written as DNA, the CDR3 is TGTGCCAGCAGTTATACAGGGATGGAGACCCAGTACTTC. It codes for CASSYTGMETQYF.

This clonotype was counted only a few times. V is TRBV19 and J is TRBJ1-2; weak D call: TRBD1 (6 bases). This CDR3 has 16 amino acids. Deletions cut 6 bases from V and 5 bases from J, with 22 bases between. Looked up from germline, CDR1 is LNHDA and CDR2 is SQIVND (reference sequence). The CDR3 loop is CASSQVTGVLKYGYTF. In DNA form, the CDR3 reads TGTGCCAGTAGCCAAGTGACAGGCGTATTAAAATATGGCTACACCTTC.